Each of the 14 T cell receptor beta chains below was sequenced from the same sample in a study of CD8 T cells in ankylosing spondylitis. TCRdb reprocessed the 5' RACE reads with MiXCR, giving one entry per CDR3 protein. Found here are about 89,000 distinct CDR3 sequences, approximately 30% of them singletons; the top ten hold about 60%. Source material: blood, either unsorted or a sorted T cell fraction (not recorded which). These receptors were taken from a male donor with ankylosing spondylitis or in good health (not recorded which).

The chain links TRBV5-1 to TRBJ2-2, with D perhaps given as TRBD1 or TRBD2 (5 bases each). V lost 6 bases and J lost 3, with 15 bases in between. Germline V lookup: CDR1 SGHRS, CDR2 YFSETQ. The CDR3 runs 15 residues. The CDR3 sequence is CASTPGEGYTGELFF. The CDR3 DNA sequence: TGCGCCAGCACCCCGGGTGAGGGGTACACCGGGGAGCTGTTTTTT.

The chain uses TRBV7-9 and TRBJ2-3; 8 bases map to TRBD1. Germline lookup yields CDR1 SEHNR and CDR2 FQNEAQ (reference sequence). Trimming at V came to 4 bases and at J to 5 bases, leaving 8 bases not matched to a gene. The CDR3 loop spans 15 amino acids. The CDR3 region is CASSSDRAQIDTQYF. For the CDR3, the DNA is TGTGCCAGCAGCTCGGACAGGGCCCAGATAGATACGCAGTATTTT.

There are a few counts of this clonotype. The chain recombines TRBV20-1 with TRBJ2-1; D is perhaps TRBD1 or TRBD2 (5 bases each). CDR3 length: 14 amino acids. Trimming shortened V by 0 bases and J by 6 bases, and 12 bases separated the two germline ends. CDR1 and CDR2 from the germline V gene are DFQATT and SNEGSKA (reference sequence). CDR3 sequence (DNA): TGCAGTGCTAGAGATAGCTTGGGGACCAATGAGCAGTTCTTC. Translation gives CSARDSLGTNEQFF.

V usage is TRBV24-1 and J usage is TRBJ2-3, with 7 bases that match TRBD1. Germline V lookup: CDR1 KGHDR, CDR2 SFDVKD. V was pared by 3 bases and J by 2 bases, with 7 bases of the junction left unmatched. CDR3 length equals 16 residues. The CDR3: CATSDPARGNTDTQYF. The CDR3, as DNA: TGTGCCACCAGTGATCCGGCCAGGGGGAACACAGATACGCAGTATTTT.

This clonotype has just a few counts. The chain joins TRBV5-1 to TRBJ1-1; maybe TRBD1 (6 bases). CDR1 and CDR2 (germline): SGHRS, YFSETQ. The CDR3 covers 15 residues. Between the trimmed V and J ends, which lost 4 bases and 5 bases, there was a span of 18 bases. In DNA form, the CDR3 reads TGCGCCAGCAGCCATACAACAGGGATCGGAACTGAAGCTTTCTTT. Its translation: CASSHTTGIGTEAFF.

A single count supports this clonotype. The V gene is TRBV5-8, the J gene TRBJ1-1; 7 bases agree with TRBD1. Trimming took 2 bases from V and 1 from J; bases not matched to a gene: 5. Germline V lookup: CDR1 SGHTS, CDR2 YDEGEE. This CDR3 region has 15 residues. The CDR3 region is CASSFRGTGNTEAFF. CDR3 nucleotide sequence: TGTGCCAGCAGCTTCAGGGGGACCGGGAACACTGAAGCTTTCTTT.

A few counts support this clonotype. The chain combines TRBV5-5 with TRBJ2-2; 10 positions match TRBD2. The CDR3 covers 17 residues. Germline V gives CDR1 SGHKS, CDR2 YYEKEE (reference sequence). The ends lost 1 base at V and 4 bases at J; junction bases unmatched: 7. The DNA of the CDR3 is TGTGCCAGCAGCTTGTGGGCTAGCGGGAGTATCACCGGGGAGCTGTTTTTT. Amino acids: CASSLWASGSITGELFF.

In DNA, the CDR3 is TGTGCCAGCAGGACCAACAGGGGGTCGGTCTCTGGAAACACCATATATTTT. This encodes CASRTNRGSVSGNTIYF. This sequence joins TRBV11-2 and TRBJ1-3; 8 bases line up with TRBD1. Germline CDR1 and CDR2: SGHAT and FQNNGV. The CDR3 runs 17 residues. Trimming cost V 6 bases and J 0 bases; bases outside gene matches: 10.

The sample holds a few counts of this clonotype. V is TRBV20-1 and J is TRBJ2-1; 9 bases agree with TRBD2. Losses at the gene ends were 5 bases for V and 5 bases for J; bases not matched to a gene: 13. The CDR3 has 16 residues. Germline V gene data show CDR1 as DFQATT and CDR2 as SNEGSKA (reference sequence). The CDR3 protein is CSALFPLSGRNNEQFF. The CDR3 DNA follows: TGCAGTGCTCTTTTTCCTCTAAGCGGGAGGAACAATGAGCAGTTCTTC.

This clonotype has more than one count but fewer than ten. This chain joins TRBV3-1 and TRBJ2-7, with TRBD1 as a possible D gene (6 bases). Looked up from germline, CDR1 is LGHDT and CDR2 is YNNKEL (reference sequence). V lost 1 base and J 4 bases, leaving 14 bases between the germline ends. The CDR3 is 15 residues long. The CDR3 loop is CASSQATGYSYEQYV. CDR3 nucleotide sequence: TGTGCCAGCAGCCAAGCTACAGGGTACTCTTACGAGCAGTACGTC.

V gene TRBV14 combines with J gene TRBJ2-3; the D gene is possibly TRBD2 (5 bases). Trimming cost V 3 bases and J 4 bases, with 11 bases left between them. The CDR3 is 14 residues long. The germline V gene has CDR1 SGHDN and CDR2 FVKESK. The CDR3 region is CASSHVLAPDTQYF. In DNA form, the CDR3 reads TGTGCCAGCAGCCATGTCCTAGCCCCAGATACGCAGTATTTT.

As for this clonotype: Just one base apart from a much larger clone, this may be a read error. The chain has TRBV20-1 and TRBJ2-5, with D hard to call. The CDR3 extends over 14 amino acids. With 5 bases removed from V and 1 base from J, the gap between germline ends came to 14 bases. From germline, CDR1 is DFQATT and CDR2 SNEGSKA (reference sequence). In DNA form, the CDR3 reads TGCAGTGCTCACCGCCCCGTCCCCCAAGAGACCCAGTACTTC. It encodes CSAHRPVPQETQYF.

The chain employs TRBV12-3 or TRBV12-4 and TRBJ2-1; unclear D gene. The CDR3 totals 13 residues. Trimming removed 3 bases from V and 8 bases from J, with 11 bases in between. For the CDR3, the DNA is TGTGCCAGCAGTTTGACGGCAAACGATGAGCAGTTCTTC. This encodes CASSLTANDEQFF.

The chain is built from TRBV12-3 or TRBV12-4 and TRBJ1-5; 9 nucleotides match TRBD1. V was clipped by 3 bases and J by 16 bases; unmatched bases: 10. The CDR3 spans 13 residues. The CDR3 protein is CASSFGRDREKHF. The CDR3 bases are TGTGCCAGCAGTTTTGGCAGGGACAGGGAAAAACATTTT.